This T cell receptor beta chain is drawn from a study of CD8 T cells in ankylosing spondylitis. On this clonotype itself: Its antigen remains unidentified.

Study findings and constraints: In ankylosing spondylitis blood, a motif of 7 to 9 highly homologous TCR beta variants appeared characteristic. Prior literature has documented some motif variants in synovial fluid and blood from reactive arthritis. Significant enrichment of disease-linked clones was reportedly seen in matched ankylosing spondylitis synovial fluid.

CDR1 and CDR2 from the germline V gene are SEHNR and FQNEAQ (reference sequence). V lost 6 bases and J lost 3, with 6 bases in between. This CDR3 has 12 residues. MiXCR was run by TCRdb on the 5' RACE reads, yielding one entry per CDR3 protein. The repertoire holds fewer than 180,000 distinct CDR3 sequences, with under 45% as singletons. The sample comprised synovial fluid, either unsorted or a sorted T cell fraction (not recorded which). This rearrangement joins TRBV7-9 to TRBJ1-3; the D is unclear. The sequence was collected from a male donor with ankylosing spondylitis. The CDR3 DNA sequence: TGTGCCAGCAGGCCCGGTGGAAACACCATATATTTT. Its translation: CASRPGGNTIYF.